A single T cell receptor beta chain is shown here with its context. Its antigen remains unidentified. No per-base quality is available; no much larger clone lies one base away. These data are taken from a study of cytomegalovirus exposure and HLA in healthy donors (dated by TCRdb to 2016 to 2017). Describing the broader study: In an earlier analysis of roughly 590 of the donors, approximately 260 Gb of sequence data and 95 million to 130 million unique TCR beta sequences from roughly 190 million T cells were reported. The study was designed to test whether signatures of past pathogen exposure could be identified by cataloging public T cell receptors. HLA typing included class I and class II loci at four-digit resolution. In an earlier analysis of several hundred of the donors, high-throughput TCR beta sequencing was used to judge whether each TCR beta V gene segment behaved as functional or pseudogenic. A later genetic analysis took genome-wide SNP genotypes for about three fifths of the 666 donors and used that subset as a discovery cohort. On average, over 200,000 unique TCR beta nucleotide sequences were sequenced per donor among a few hundred genotyped donors of the cohort, with roughly 18% of those sequences being non-productive. Of the roughly 400 genotyped donors, less than 85% were placed in the genetic ancestry cluster associated with self-reported Caucasian donors. Rather than drawing on any new phenotypic data, the later analysis identified candidate immune exposures from TCR beta sequences and the way those sequences occurred across donors. The T cell repertoires of roughly 660 subjects were profiled by immunosequencing and related to cytomegalovirus serostatus. An early release that covered more than 550 HLA-typed donors contained about 300 gigabases of sequencing data and roughly 84 million unique TCR sequences. A separate validation cohort of over a hundred different subjects was used in addition to the approximately 670-subject first cohort. Every discovery cohort repertoire had been produced on one sequencing platform. High-throughput TCR immunosequencing, statistical association of individual TCRs with disease status, and machine learning were combined to predict cytomegalovirus infection status. Four to six DR-DQ haplotypes were handled as single units for association and clustering because linkage in the cohort was strong. To study patterns of TCR occurrence, a later analysis re-analyzed previously published TCR beta repertoires from under 750 donors and added high-resolution HLA genotyping. Donor age, sex, ethnicity and CMV serostatus were collected together with the repertoire data. The number of donors typed differed by locus, with about 629-630 for A, B, C, DRB1 and DQB1, around 560 for DQA1, about 610 for DPA1, and under 490 for DPB1.

The cohort was made up of 666 healthy bone marrow donors. Cohort members were all nominally healthy when sampled, although unrecorded immune exposures were likely present. The donor tested CMV seronegative, placing the donor among the roughly 340 seronegative members of the cohort. A peripheral blood sample was collected from each donor, and TCR beta sequencing was performed on peripheral blood mononuclear cells. The Qiagen DNeasy Blood Extraction Kit was used to extract genomic DNA from the blood cell samples. At the junction V is shortened by 4 bases and J by 6 bases, with 18 bases in between. Based on the germline V gene (reference sequence), the CDR1 and CDR2 sequences are LNHDA and SQIVND. Including the terminal cysteine and phenylalanine, the CDR3 comprises 15 residues. Kept here is only the CDR3 DNA, which spans 45 bases and is read in frame from base 1. The library relied on the immunoSEQ multiplex PCR assay. For the multiplex PCR, a mixture combining 60 forward primers for TCR Vbeta segments and 13 reverse primers for TCR Jbeta segments was used. A multiplex PCR assay on genomic DNA amplified the CDR3 region of rearranged TCR beta genes. Amplified TCR beta libraries were sequenced as 87-base-pair reads on the Illumina HiSeq System. In the original analysis: Across the 500 to 850 repertoires, a later analysis counted around 80 million unique TCR beta chains, around 10 million of which were shared by at least two donors. To remove PCR and sequencing errors, raw reads were error-corrected and collapsed into unique sequences using a nearest-neighbor algorithm that merged closely related sequences. Alignment of CDR3 sequences to IMGT reference sequences was used to assign V, D and J gene segments. For a sequence to be retained, a match of at least six nucleotides was required to both a V gene segment and a J gene segment. A rearrangement counted as productive if the CDR3 had no stop codons and remained in frame with V and J, and every other rearrangement counted as non-productive. Following IMGT convention, CDR3 was defined as the stretch from the second conserved V-encoded cysteine up to the conserved J-encoded phenylalanine. The earlier analysis of 500 to 750 of the donors excluded any sequence lacking an unambiguous match to a single V gene segment. In an earlier analysis of approximately 560 of the donors, a V segment was called functional when productive rearrangements were above 56.7%, and segregating when the standard deviation between donors exceeded 5%. A statistical classification framework was built to diagnose cytomegalovirus status from the catalog of TCR beta chain sequences. A later analysis assigned V and J genes by comparing TCR nucleotide sequences with IMGT/GENE-DB human TR gene sequences. The TCRdist pipeline was used in a later analysis to assign CDR3 sequences and most-parsimonious VDJ recombination scenarios. In a later analysis, every TCR beta chain was defined by the combination of its CDR3 amino acid sequence and its V-gene family, and reads without a unique V-gene family were dropped. A later analysis removed 550 to 700 highly shared, low-generation-probability nucleotide sequences to deal with suspected cross-contamination and a sequencing artifact. In a later analysis, a clonal expansion index was calculated for each public chain from normalized within-repertoire ranks of inferred template counts. In a later analysis, generation probabilities were computed with a VDJ recombination model fitted to out-of-frame rearrangements, and the resulting probabilities were checked against IGoR. A later analysis scored TCR-TCR, TCR-HLA and TCR-CMV co-occurrence with hypergeometric tests, applying a repertoire-size bias correction to TCR pairs. In a later analysis, false discovery rates were estimated by permuting HLA or CMV assignments 20 times. In a later analysis, co-occurring TCRs were grouped with DBSCAN, and TCRdist sequence similarity was added when clustering was performed within HLA-allele-positive subsets. For co-occurrence clustering, repertoires with fewer than 30,000 or more than 120,000 public chains were excluded, along with four to six repertoires with anomalous nucleotide sharing. The table comes from immuneACCESS by way of TCRdb, which keeps in-frame sequences with V and J called. Part of the clones is missing from these tables; in studies checked, under half for an unresolved V gene and the rest for unknown reasons. That table is the source of V, J and clone size, and D and trimming were worked out from the DNA. The sample yields around 140,000 clones; approximately 80% were counted once. Clones ranked in the top ten supply 4.5% of the sample.

Overall results and qualifications from the work: A few of the identified cytomegalovirus-associated TCR beta chains were confirmed in vitro to be specific for cytomegalovirus antigens. A later analysis reported that several top co-occurrence clusters appeared linked to parvovirus B19, influenza, CMV and Epstein-Barr virus. When HLA alleles, especially DR and DQ, strongly co-occurred, attributing TCR associations to individual alleles was difficult. For the cohort, immune exposure information was limited to CMV serostatus. Because HLA typing was missing for some donors at each locus, association tests included only the typed subset. According to a later analysis, most CMV-associated TCR beta chains appeared to be HLA-restricted, and the HLA associations seemed to be driven largely by CMV exposure. The presence/absence analyses assumed that sequencing depth was roughly uniform across donors, and that assumption may not be true. A further reported finding was that TCR beta sequences accurately predicted the HLA-A and HLA-B alleles for most subjects in the first cohort. It was suggested by the authors that the approach could potentially be generalized to other disease states and immunological phenotypes. Only TCR beta chains were sequenced in this cohort, and the absence of alpha or paired-chain data limited detectable features. Cytomegalovirus status was reported to be diagnosed by the classifier with high specificity and sensitivity in both the original and validation cohorts. In the study, around 160 TCR beta chains were listed as associated with cytomegalovirus. Linkage disequilibrium might explain the correlated functional status among segregating V segments, but an unknown experimental factor could not be excluded. In a later analysis, HLA-associated TCR beta chains were found to be more clonally expanded and to have lower generation probabilities than equally common non-associated chains. Seventeen rarely observed V segments, including chromosome 9 orphons, were excluded from the earlier analysis of just under 600 of the donors because counts were too low. In a later genetic analysis, fewer N-insertions in productive TCRs were reported among donors in an Asian-associated ancestry cluster than the approximately 710-donor mean. According to a later analysis, TCR association rates differed among HLA loci, with DRB1 alleles showing the most associated TCRs and HLA-C alleles showing the fewest. In an earlier analysis of around 600 of the donors, most TCR beta V segments were observed in productive rearrangements about 90% or about 30% of the time, broadly matching IMGT annotations. The 87-base-pair reads could not distinguish some IMGT-functional V segments, including TRBV6-2 and TRBV6-3, so those segments were excluded. Specific HLA alleles were associated with more than 15,000 TCR beta sequences at a false discovery rate of 0.05 in a later analysis. In a later genetic analysis, a missense DCLRE1C variant was associated with V-gene and J-gene trimming of TCR beta chains, and the association was replicated in an independent cohort. A group of highly shared sequence variants was considered likely to be a technical artifact of the sequencing pipeline. While some public TCRs were present in many individuals, most TCR sequences turned up only very rarely across donors.

This TCR came from a middle-aged man in good health and CMV-seronegative. Rearrangement joined TRBV19 to TRBJ1-1; the D gene cannot be named for sure. Sample: PBMCs. Here is the DNA: TGTGCCAGTAGTACGGCGAGAGGGATGAGGCCTGAAGCTTTCTTT. The resulting protein is CASSTARGMRPEAFF.